These 18 T cell receptor beta chains originate from one sample sequenced in a study of T cell clonality in common variable immunodeficiency. Method: immunoSEQ multiplex PCR; TCRdb's copy keeps in-frame clones and lacks some. Altogether some 50,000 clones were found in the sample, and no singletons occur. The sample comprised peripheral blood mononuclear cells. The source of these receptors is a person aged 18 to 75 in good health.

This clone is deemed medium-sized (0.01 to 0.1%). Germline and junction disagree at one end, which may indicate a read error. Read sequence stops 3 residues before the CDR3 end, and the germline J gene provides the missing end. The chain uses TRBV4-2 and TRBJ2-1; maybe TRBD2 (5 bases). Germline lookup yields CDR1 LGHNA and CDR2 YNFKEQ. The CDR3 is made up of 17 amino acids. The sequenced CDR3 bases are TGCGCCAGCAGCCAAGATTTTTTGCGGAGGTCCTACAATGAG. This encodes CASSQDFLRRSYNE. The whole CDR3 region reads CASSQDFLRRSYNEQFF.

This clone was seen only a few times. Read coverage stops 3 residues before the CDR3 terminus; the germline J gene supplies the remainder. V usage is TRBV7-9 and J usage is TRBJ2-3, with a possible D match to TRBD1 (5 bases). CDR1 and CDR2 from the germline V gene are SEHNR and FQNEAQ (reference sequence). The CDR3 extends over 13 amino acids. The ends were cut back, 5 bases at V and 1 base at J, with 7 bases in the middle. Incomplete CDR3 DNA: TGTGCCAGCAGCCAAGGGGGCACAGATACG. Its protein product is CASSQGGTDT. The full CDR3 reads CASSQGGTDTQYF.

This clone turned up a few times. The read stops 3 residues short of the end of the CDR3; the missing end is completed from the germline J gene. V is TRBV5-8 and J is TRBJ2-7; possible D gene TRBD2, 6 bases. This CDR3 comprises 13 residues. With 4 bases removed from V and 5 bases from J, the gap between germline ends came to 13 bases. CDR1 is SGHTS, CDR2 YDEGEE, per germline. Incomplete CDR3 DNA: TGTGCCAGCAGCGTGGGACTCCGGGACGAG. Its protein product is CASSVGLRDE. The full CDR3 protein is CASSVGLRDEQYF.

Ten or more counts support this clone. The read ends 3 residues before the CDR3 terminus; that terminus is restored from the germline J gene. V gene TRBV7-8 combines with J gene TRBJ1-6; TRBD1 matches at 7 bases. The CDR3 runs 15 residues. The V and J ends lost 4 bases and 6 bases, in that order; junction bases with no gene match: 6. The germline gives CDR1 SGHVS, CDR2 FQNEAQ. CDR3 amino acids: CASSSRDSLNSPLHF. The CDR3 bases that were read are TGTGCCAGCAGCTCCCGGGACAGCCTTAATTCACCC.

This clone was counted many times. The read ends 3 residues before the CDR3 terminus; that terminus is restored from the germline J gene. J is TRBJ1-2 and V is TRBV19; 8 bases are a match to TRBD1. CDR1 and CDR2 from the germline V gene are LNHDA and SQIVND (reference sequence). The CDR3 extends over 14 amino acids. The ends lost 7 bases at V and 5 bases at J; junction bases unmatched: 9. The CDR3 region is CASTLDRAIYGYTF. The sequenced part of the CDR3 DNA is TGTGCCAGTACTTTGGACAGGGCGATTTATGGC.

This clone was recorded at least ten times. Read data end 3 residues before the CDR3 end; the end is taken from the germline J gene. J is TRBJ1-5 and V is TRBV10-3; TRBD1 is a possible D gene (6 bases). Germline V gives CDR1 ENHRY, CDR2 SYGVKD. The CDR3 has 15 amino acids. Trimming stripped 3 bases from V and 2 bases from J, with 11 bases between. The CDR3 loop reads CAISEVGAGNQPQHF. The sequenced part of the CDR3 DNA is TGTGCCATCAGTGAAGTGGGGGCTGGCAATCAGCCC.

At least ten counts were recorded for this clone. The read ends 3 residues before the CDR3 terminus; that terminus is restored from the germline J gene. The chain joins TRBV20-1 to TRBJ1-1, with D tentatively TRBD1 (5 bases). This CDR3 contains 13 residues. Trimming shortened V by 1 base and J by 5 bases, and 11 bases separated the two germline ends. Germline CDR1 DFQATT, CDR2 SNEGSKA (reference sequence). The CDR3 sequence: CSARAPGRTEAFF. The sequenced part of the CDR3 DNA is TGCAGTGCTAGAGCCCCAGGGAGGACTGAA.

This clone was counted many times. The read is 3 residues too short to cover the CDR3 end, so that end is filled in from the germline J gene. This rearrangement joins TRBV6-2 or TRBV6-3 to TRBJ2-7, with a tentative D call TRBD2 (6 bases). The ends were cut back, 2 bases at V and 3 bases at J, with 11 bases in the middle. This CDR3 is built from 14 residues. Germline values: CDR1 MNHEY, CDR2 SVGEGT. The CDR3 spells CASSYGDSIYEQYF. CDR3 DNA, as far as it was read: TGTGCCAGCAGTTACGGGGACTCGATCTACGAG.

This clone was detected only a few times. Coverage ceases 3 residues before the CDR3 finishes, and the germline J gene fills in the end. The chain uses TRBV7-9 and TRBJ1-1, with 7 nucleotides matching TRBD1. V shed 5 bases and J 1 base; nucleotides not matched to a gene: 4. This CDR3 spans 14 amino acids. Germline V lookup: CDR1 SEHNR, CDR2 FQNEAQ (reference sequence). The CDR3 loop reads CASSKGQPNTEAFF. The DNA read from the CDR3 is TGTGCCAGCAGCAAGGGACAGCCGAACACTGAA.

This clone turned up a few times. The DNA ends 3 residues before the CDR3 does, and the rest of the CDR3 is filled in from the germline J gene. The J gene is TRBJ1-1, the V gene TRBV7-2; D is possibly TRBD1 (6 bases). Trimming shortened V by 5 bases and J by 1 base, and 14 bases separated the two germline ends. Germline lookup yields CDR1 SGHTA and CDR2 FQGNSA. CDR3 size: 15 residues. CDR3: CASSASTGRNTEAFF. The CDR3 DNA, read in part, is TGTGCCAGCAGCGCCAGTACAGGGAGGAACACTGAA.

This clone was counted at least ten times. The CDR3 end lies 3 residues beyond the end of the read and is filled in from the germline J gene. The V call is TRBV5-5, the J call TRBJ1-2, with a weak D call TRBD1 (6 bases). V lost 4 bases to trimming and J lost 6 bases, with 19 bases between them. The CDR3 is 15 amino acids. From germline, CDR1 is SGHKS and CDR2 YYEKEE (reference sequence). This CDR3 reads CASSPGLGPGDGYTF. The CDR3 bases that were read are TGTGCCAGCAGCCCAGGATTGGGTCCAGGGGATGGC.

This clone was counted at least ten times. The CDR3 is cut off 3 residues early in the read; its end comes from the germline J gene. The chain is built from TRBV19 and TRBJ2-1, with TRBD2 matching over 13 bases. This CDR3 contains 15 residues. Germline loops: CDR1 LNHDA, CDR2 SQIVND (reference sequence). Unmatched junction bases numbered 8, after V lost 6 bases and J lost 9 bases. CDR3: CASRQPGLAGSEQFF. The part of the CDR3 DNA that was read is TGTGCCAGTAGGCAGCCGGGACTAGCGGGAAGTGAG.

This clone was picked up many times. The read is 3 residues too short to cover the CDR3 end, so that end is filled in from the germline J gene. This rearrangement joins TRBV19 to TRBJ2-7; TRBD2 matches at 8 bases. This CDR3 is built from 13 residues. Germline V gives CDR1 LNHDA, CDR2 SQIVND (reference sequence). The V gene end was trimmed by 7 bases and the J gene end by 6 bases; junction bases not matched to a gene: 8. CDR3 DNA, as far as it was read: TGTGCCAGTACGACAAGGACTAGCCGCGAG. Encoded protein: CASTTRTSRE. The CDR3 in full is CASTTRTSREQYF.

This clone appeared many times. The read halts 3 residues ahead of the CDR3 end, with the missing end drawn from the germline J gene. Other DNA sequences of this sample code for an identical CDR3. The V and J genes are TRBV19 and TRBJ2-7, with TRBD1 as a possible D gene (5 bases). Looked up from germline, CDR1 is LNHDA and CDR2 is SQIVND (reference sequence). CDR3 length equals 17 residues. Deletions cut 1 base from V and 5 bases from J, with 21 bases between. The CDR3 spells CASSIVALGQGIDEQYF. Partial CDR3 DNA: TGTGCCAGTAGTATAGTGGCGCTGGGGCAGGGTATCGACGAG.

This clone occurred many times. The read terminates 3 residues before the CDR3 end, so the remaining end is supplied by the germline J gene. V gene TRBV30 combines with J gene TRBJ2-7, with D hard to call. The ends were cut back, 3 bases at V and 0 bases at J, with 12 bases in the middle. The CDR3 covers 14 residues. Germline lookup yields CDR1 GTSNPN and CDR2 SVGIG (reference sequence). CDR3 DNA (partial): TGTGCCTGGAGGACCCAGGAACTCTCCTACGAG. Its protein is CAWRTQELSYE. The full CDR3 is CAWRTQELSYEQYF.

This clone was seen ten or more times. The CDR3 goes on 3 residues after the read ends, and that part is filled in from the germline J gene. The chain carries TRBV19 and TRBJ2-5, with a weak D call TRBD1 (5 bases). The CDR3 has 13 residues. Germline CDR1 reads LNHDA; CDR2 reads SQIVND (reference sequence). V dropped 10 bases and J dropped 5 bases, with 17 bases sitting between them. This CDR3 is CATSRVGVETQYF. CDR3 DNA (partial): TGTGCCACCTCCCGGGTAGGGGTTGAGACC.

This clone has a count of ten or more. The read terminates 3 residues before the CDR3 end, so the remaining end is supplied by the germline J gene. This chain joins TRBV19 and TRBJ2-3; either TRBD1 or TRBD2 may supply D (5 bases each). This CDR3 is built from 18 residues. Trimming removed 4 bases at V and 0 bases at J, with 20 bases between. Germline V gene lookup returns CDR1 LNHDA and CDR2 SQIVND (reference sequence). The CDR3 loop is CASSTEGSLSASTDTQYF. The DNA read from the CDR3 is TGTGCCAGTAGTACCGAGGGGAGCTTGTCCGCTAGCACAGATACG.

This clone was observed at least ten times. The missing CDR3 end, 3 residues past where the read stops, is filled in from the germline J gene. This rearrangement joins TRBV29-1 to TRBJ2-2, with 7 bases lining up with TRBD2. V lost 7 bases to trimming and J lost 1 base; unmatched junction nucleotides: 6. This CDR3 spans 14 amino acids. The germline V gene has CDR1 SQVTM and CDR2 ANQGSEA. The DNA read from the CDR3 is TGCAGCGCCGAGCTAGCGGAGAACACCGGGGAG. Its translation: CSAELAENTGE. The whole CDR3 protein is CSAELAENTGELFF.